Reported below is one TCR beta chain. These data belong to a study of CD8 T cells in Susac syndrome. RNA in amounts of roughly 0.5 to 1 ug was reverse transcribed with random hexamers. The immunoSEQ assay covered 54 Vbeta and 13 Jbeta segments for CDR3. TCRdb recomputed calls from the immunoSEQ multiplex PCR reads with MiXCR, one row per CDR3 protein. Found here are about 200,000 distinct CDR3 sequences, approximately 90% of them singletons; the top ten hold around 0.15%. The multiple sclerosis controls, all treatment-naive patients, had relapsing-remitting disease that was stable or active. V lost 3 bases to trimming and J lost 3 bases, with 14 bases between them. The CDR3 totals 15 residues. Germline values: CDR1 MNHEY, CDR2 SMNVEV (reference sequence).

V and J are TRBV27 and TRBJ1-1; weak D call: TRBD1 (5 bases). The sequencing sample was made of CD8+ T cells from PBMCs. The TCR comes from a human donor with multiple sclerosis. CDR3 nucleotide sequence: TGTGCCAGCAGTTTCCGGGCCGGGGGGTACACTGAAGCTTTCTTT. Encoded protein: CASSFRAGGYTEAFF.